The text below deals with one T cell receptor (beta chain). Its antigen is currently unknown. This CDR3 spans 16 amino acids. V shed 4 bases and J 0 bases; nucleotides not matched to a gene: 6. Germline V lookup: CDR1 SGDLS, CDR2 YYNGEE. The data stem from a study of shared clonotypes between healthy human individuals. Whole-study results and caveats: Shared clonotypes across all four donors exceeded non-shared ones in generation probability.

In the authors' methods: Sequence data from immunoSEQ were junction-only and lacked quality scores; consequently, filtering differed. Sequencing used immunoSEQ multiplex PCR; TCRdb keeps in-frame clones, though not all of them. V, J and clone size were drawn from that table, and D and trimming were deduced from the DNA. Of about 2.4 million clones in the sample, roughly 92% were seen once. The chain links TRBV9 to TRBJ2-3; 9 bases line up with TRBD1. This clonotype originated in a man aged 18 to 29 in good health. Specimen: naive CD4+ T cells sorted from blood. Subset denoted: CD45RA+ positively selected. The DNA for the CDR3 is TGTGCCAGCAGCCCCGGGACAGGGTCTAGCACAGATACGCAGTATTTT. It encodes CASSPGTGSSTDTQYF.